This TCR beta chain was sequenced during a study of T cell repertoires in cytomegalovirus infection. Study observations and caveats: CMV-specific TCR beta clonotypes restricted by HLA-C dominated the ex vivo response.

Using its own MiXCR run on the reads, TCRdb lists one record per CDR3 protein. The sample holds 140,000 to 150,000 distinct CDR3 sequences, approximately 30% seen once. Trimming took 3 bases from V and 3 from J, leaving 5 bases between them. The CDR3 runs 13 residues. Ten or more counts support this clonotype. Its antigen is undetermined. The material was CD8+ T cells from cultured PBMCs, obtained from culture after CMV antigen stimulation. This receptor was identified in a human donor in good health (CMV status not recorded). Some clones in this sample may be carry-over from other donors' samples. The chain uses TRBV12-3 or TRBV12-4 and TRBJ2-2; no definite D call. The CDR3 DNA reads as TGTGCCAGCAGTTTGAGCTACACCGGGGAGCTGTTTTTT. Its translation: CASSLSYTGELFF.